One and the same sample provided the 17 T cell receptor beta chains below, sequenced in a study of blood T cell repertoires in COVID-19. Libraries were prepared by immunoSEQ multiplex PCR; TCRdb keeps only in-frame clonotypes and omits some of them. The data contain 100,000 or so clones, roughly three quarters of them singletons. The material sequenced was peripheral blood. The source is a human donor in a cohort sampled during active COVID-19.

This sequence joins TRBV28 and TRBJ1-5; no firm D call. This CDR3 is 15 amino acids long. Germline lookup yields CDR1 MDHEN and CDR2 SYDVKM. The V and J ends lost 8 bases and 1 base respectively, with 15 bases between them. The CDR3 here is CASFSHIPSNQPQHF. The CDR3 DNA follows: TGTGCCAGCTTCTCTCACATACCAAGCAATCAGCCCCAGCATTTT.

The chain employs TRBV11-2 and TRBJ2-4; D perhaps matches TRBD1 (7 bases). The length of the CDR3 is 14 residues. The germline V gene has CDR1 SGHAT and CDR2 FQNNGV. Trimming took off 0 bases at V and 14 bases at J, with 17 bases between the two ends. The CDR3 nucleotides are TGTGCCAGCAGCTTAGACCGCGGGACAGTCGTCGAGTACTTC. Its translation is CASSLDRGTVVEYF.

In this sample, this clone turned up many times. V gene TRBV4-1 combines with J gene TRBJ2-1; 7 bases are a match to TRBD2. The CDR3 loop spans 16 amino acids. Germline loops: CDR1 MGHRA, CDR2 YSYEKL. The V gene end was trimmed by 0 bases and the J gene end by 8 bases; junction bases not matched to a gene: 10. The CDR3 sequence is CASSQDVAGVRDEQFF. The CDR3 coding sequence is TGCGCCAGCAGCCAAGATGTGGCGGGAGTGAGGGATGAGCAGTTCTTC.

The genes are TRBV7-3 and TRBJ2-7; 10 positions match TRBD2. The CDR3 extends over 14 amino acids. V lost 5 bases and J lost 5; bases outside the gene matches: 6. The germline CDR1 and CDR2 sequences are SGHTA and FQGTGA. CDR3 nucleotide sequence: TGTGCCAGCAGCCCAACGACTAGCGGGCACGAGCAGTACTTC. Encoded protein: CASSPTTSGHEQYF.

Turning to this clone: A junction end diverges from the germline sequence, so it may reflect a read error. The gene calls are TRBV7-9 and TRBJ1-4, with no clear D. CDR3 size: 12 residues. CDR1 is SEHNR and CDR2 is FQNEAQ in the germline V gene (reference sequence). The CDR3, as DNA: TGTGCCAGCAGCCCGACCCCCGGGTTCGAGATTTTT. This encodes CASSPTPGFEIF.

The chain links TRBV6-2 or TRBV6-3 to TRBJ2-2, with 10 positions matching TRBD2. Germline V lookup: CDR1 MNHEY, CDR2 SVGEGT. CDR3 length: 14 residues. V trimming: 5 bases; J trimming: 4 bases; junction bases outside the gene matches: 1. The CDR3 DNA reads TGTGCCAGCAGTCTAGCGGGAGTCACCGGGGAGCTGTTTTTT. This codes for CASSLAGVTGELFF.

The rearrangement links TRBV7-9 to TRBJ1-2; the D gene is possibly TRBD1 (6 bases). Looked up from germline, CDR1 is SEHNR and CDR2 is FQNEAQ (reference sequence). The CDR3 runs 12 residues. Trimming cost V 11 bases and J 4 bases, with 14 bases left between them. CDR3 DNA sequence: TGTGCCCTTTCGACAGGAACCTATGGCTACACCTTC. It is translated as CALSTGTYGYTF.

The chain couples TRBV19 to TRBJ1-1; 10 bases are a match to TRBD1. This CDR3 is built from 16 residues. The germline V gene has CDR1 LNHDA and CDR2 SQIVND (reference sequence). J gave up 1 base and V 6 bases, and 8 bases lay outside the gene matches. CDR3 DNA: TGTGCCAGTAGGAGACGACAGGGGGCGTCGAACACTGAAGCTTTCTTT. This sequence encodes CASRRRQGASNTEAFF. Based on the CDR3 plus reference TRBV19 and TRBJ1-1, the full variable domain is DGGITQSPKYLFRKEGQNVTLSCEQNLNHDAMYWYRQDPGQGLRLIYYSQIVNDFQKGDIAEGYSVSREKKESFPLTVTSAQKNPTAFYLCASRRRQGASNTEAFFGQGTRLTVV.

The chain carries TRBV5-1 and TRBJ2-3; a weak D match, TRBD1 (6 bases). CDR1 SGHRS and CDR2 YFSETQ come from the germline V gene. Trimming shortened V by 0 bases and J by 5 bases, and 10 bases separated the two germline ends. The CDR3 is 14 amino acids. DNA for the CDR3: TGCGCCAGCAGCTTGGGGCAGACAGGAGATACGCAGTATTTT. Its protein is CASSLGQTGDTQYF. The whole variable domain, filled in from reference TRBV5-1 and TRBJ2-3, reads KAGVTQTPRYLIKTRGQQVTLSCSPISGHRSVSWYQQTPGQGLQFLFEYFSETQRNKGNFPGRFSGRQFSNSRSEMNVSTLELGDSALYLCASSLGQTGDTQYFGPGTRLTVL.

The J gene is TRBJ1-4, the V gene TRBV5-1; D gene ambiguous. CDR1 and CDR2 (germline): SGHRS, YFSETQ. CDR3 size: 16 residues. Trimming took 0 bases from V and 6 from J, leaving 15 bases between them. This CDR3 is CASSLADTSWDEKLFF. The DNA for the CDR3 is TGCGCCAGCAGCTTGGCTGACACCTCCTGGGATGAAAAACTGTTTTTT.

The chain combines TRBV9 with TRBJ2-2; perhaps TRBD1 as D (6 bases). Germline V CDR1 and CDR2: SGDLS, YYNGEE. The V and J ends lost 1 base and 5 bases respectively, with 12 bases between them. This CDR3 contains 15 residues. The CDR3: CASSVPGVGTGELFF. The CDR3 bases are TGTGCCAGCAGCGTACCAGGGGTGGGGACCGGGGAGCTGTTTTTT. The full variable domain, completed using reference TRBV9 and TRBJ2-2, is DSGVTQTPKHLITATGQRVTLRCSPRSGDLSVYWYQQSLDQGLQFLIQYYNGEERAKGNILERFSAQQFPDLHSELNLSSLELGDSALYFCASSVPGVGTGELFFGEGSRLTVL.

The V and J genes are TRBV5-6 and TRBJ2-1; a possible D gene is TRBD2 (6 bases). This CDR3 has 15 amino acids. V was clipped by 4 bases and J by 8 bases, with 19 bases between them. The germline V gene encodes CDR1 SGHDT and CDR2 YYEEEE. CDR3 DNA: TGTGCCAGCAGCCCACTGGGAGAGGGAGGCGATGAGCAGTTCTTC. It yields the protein CASSPLGEGGDEQFF.

The CDR3 region is CAWSRREGSGRVHEQFF. In DNA form, the CDR3 reads TGTGCCTGGTCCCGACGGGAGGGAAGCGGGAGGGTCCATGAGCAGTTCTTC. The chain is built from TRBV30 and TRBJ2-1, with 10 bases lining up with TRBD2. The CDR3 length is 17 residues. CDR1 is GTSNPN, CDR2 SVGIG, per germline (reference sequence). With 5 bases clipped from V and 8 bases from J, the junction kept 18 bases outside the gene matches.

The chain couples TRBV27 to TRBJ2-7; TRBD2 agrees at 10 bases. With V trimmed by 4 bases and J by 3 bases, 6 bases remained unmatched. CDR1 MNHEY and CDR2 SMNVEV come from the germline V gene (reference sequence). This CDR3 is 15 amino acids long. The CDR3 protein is CASSSSGRALYEQYF. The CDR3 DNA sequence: TGTGCCAGCAGTTCAAGCGGGAGGGCCCTCTACGAGCAGTACTTC.

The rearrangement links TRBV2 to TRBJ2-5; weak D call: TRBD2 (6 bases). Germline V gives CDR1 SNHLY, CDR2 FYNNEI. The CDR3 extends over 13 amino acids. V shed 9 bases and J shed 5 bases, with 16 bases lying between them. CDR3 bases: TGTGCCAGATCCCGCGGGGCAGTGGAGACCCAGTACTTC. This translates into CARSRGAVETQYF.

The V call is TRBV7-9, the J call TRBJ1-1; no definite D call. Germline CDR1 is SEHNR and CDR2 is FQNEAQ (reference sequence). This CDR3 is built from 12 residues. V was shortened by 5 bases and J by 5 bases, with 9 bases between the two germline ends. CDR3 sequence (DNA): TGTGCCAGCAGCCCGGGGTCGACTGAAGCTTTCTTT. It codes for CASSPGSTEAFF. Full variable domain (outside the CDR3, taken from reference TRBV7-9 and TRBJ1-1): DTGVSQNPRHKITKRGQNVTFRCDPISEHNRLYWYRQTLGQGPEFLTYFQNEAQLEKSRLLSDRFSAERPKGSFSTLEIQRTEQGDSAMYLCASSPGSTEAFFGQGTRLTVV.

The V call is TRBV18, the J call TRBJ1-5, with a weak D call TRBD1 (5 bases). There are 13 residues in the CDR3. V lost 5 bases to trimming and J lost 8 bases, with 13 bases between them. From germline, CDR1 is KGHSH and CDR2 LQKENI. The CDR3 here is CASSDTAGEPQHF. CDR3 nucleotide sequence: TGTGCCAGCTCAGACACCGCGGGGGAGCCCCAGCATTTT.